The 30 T cell receptor beta chains listed next were all sequenced from one sample in a study of cytomegalovirus exposure and HLA in healthy donors. PCR employed 60 Vbeta and 13 Jbeta primers. The table came from immunoSEQ multiplex PCR; TCRdb's copy has only in-frame clones and leaves some out. The table lists 100,000 to 150,000 clones, 73% of them singletons. Material for sequencing was PBMCs. Receptor source: a woman in her thirties or forties in good health and CMV-seropositive.

A word on this clone: Since no conserved phenylalanine or tryptophan closes the CDR3, a read error is the likely cause. The V and J genes are TRBV4-2 and TRBJ1-2; D gene uncertain. Germline assignment: CDR1 LGHNA and CDR2 YNFKEQ. The V end lost 3 bases, the J end lost 1 base, and 3 bases lay between the germline ends. The CDR3 has 12 amino acids. The CDR3 DNA is TGTGCCAGCAGCCAGGGTAACTATGGCTACACCCTC. This codes for CASSQGNYGYTL.

J is TRBJ2-1 and V is TRBV18; tentative D call: TRBD1 (5 bases). The germline V and J ends were trimmed by 3 bases and 9 bases, with 15 bases remaining between them. The CDR3 runs to 14 residues. The germline V gene has CDR1 KGHSH and CDR2 LQKENI. CDR3 DNA sequence: TGTGCCAGCTCACCCGGGCCAGGAAGGGGTGAGCAGTTCTTC. It yields the protein CASSPGPGRGEQFF.

The chain is built from TRBV7-2 and TRBJ2-5; D is perhaps TRBD2 (7 bases). The last part of the DNA fits TRBJ2-7 better; the J call may be wrong. In germline, CDR1 is SGHTA, CDR2 FQGNSA. The CDR3 sequence is 17 residues long. This CDR3 is CASSAPLQGGGSYEQYF. The CDR3 coding sequence is TGTGCCAGCAGCGCACCCCTCCAAGGGGGGGGTTCCTACGAGCAGTACTTC.

This rearrangement joins TRBV25-1 to TRBJ2-4; D is unresolved. Germline CDR1 MGHDK, CDR2 SYGVNS. V shed 2 bases and J shed 7 bases, with 9 bases lying between them. The CDR3 covers 13 residues. The CDR3 protein is CASSEPPRNIQYF. The CDR3 DNA follows: TGTGCCAGCAGTGAACCCCCGCGGAACATTCAGTACTTC.

This sequence joins TRBV7-2 and TRBJ1-2, with D possibly being TRBD1 (5 bases). From germline, CDR1 is SGHTA and CDR2 FQGNSA. Trimming took off 6 bases at V and 1 base at J, with 12 bases between the two ends. This CDR3 comprises 14 residues. The CDR3 here is CASSSGSLNYGYTF. CDR3 bases: TGTGCCAGCAGTTCAGGGTCTCTTAACTATGGCTACACCTTC. Using reference TRBV7-2 and TRBJ1-2 for the parts outside the CDR3, the full variable domain is GAGVSQSPSNKVTEKGKDVELRCDPISGHTALYWYRQSLGQGLEFLIYFQGNSAPDKSGLPSDRFSAERTGGSVSTLTIQRTQQEDSAVYLCASSSGSLNYGYTFGSGTRLTVV.

This clone came up once. In DNA form, the CDR3 reads TGTGCCAGCACCCTACCCCAGCGGTACAATGAGCAGTTCTTC. Translated: CASTLPQRYNEQFF. The V call is TRBV28, the J call TRBJ2-1; a possible D gene is TRBD2 (5 bases). Germline V gene lookup returns CDR1 MDHEN and CDR2 SYDVKM. The CDR3 runs to 14 residues. The germline V and J ends were trimmed by 7 bases and 4 bases, with 14 bases remaining between them.

This chain uses TRBV27 with TRBJ2-7; D perhaps matches TRBD2 (6 bases). This CDR3 has 15 residues. Germline V lookup: CDR1 MNHEY, CDR2 SMNVEV (reference sequence). Trimming shortened V by 6 bases and J by 0 bases, and 15 bases separated the two germline ends. The CDR3 loop reads CASRGGIRSSYEQYF. The DNA of the CDR3 is TGTGCCAGCAGGGGAGGCATCAGGAGCTCCTACGAGCAGTACTTC.

This clone was recorded only once. The rearrangement uses TRBV30 and TRBJ2-5; the match to TRBD2 covers 8 bases. The V and J ends lost 2 bases and 5 bases, in that order; junction bases with no gene match: 4. Germline V gives CDR1 GTSNPN, CDR2 SVGIG (reference sequence). The CDR3 length is 13 residues. CDR3 loop: CAWSRGGPETQYF. The CDR3, as DNA: TGTGCCTGGAGTCGGGGGGGACCGGAGACCCAGTACTTC. Variable domain in full (rest from reference TRBV30 and TRBJ2-5): SQTIHQWPATLVQPVGSPLSLECTVEGTSNPNLYWYRQAAGRGLQLLFYSVGIGQISSEVPQNLSASRPQDRQFILSSKKLLLSDSGFYLCAWSRGGPETQYFGPGTRLLVL.

V is TRBV15 and J is TRBJ1-3, with 7 bases that match TRBD1. There are 15 residues in the CDR3. CDR1 LNHNV and CDR2 YYDKDF come from the germline V gene (reference sequence). Trimming cost V 0 bases and J 8 bases; bases outside gene matches: 7. CDR3 residues: CATSRDRLTGDTIYF. In DNA, the CDR3 is TGTGCCACCAGCAGAGATCGCTTAACAGGGGACACCATATATTTT.

This clone was seen a few times. This chain uses TRBV5-6 with TRBJ2-5; the D is unclear. Germline V CDR1 and CDR2: SGHDT, YYEEEE. The CDR3 runs to 12 residues. V gave up 4 bases and J gave up 5 bases, with 9 bases separating them. CDR3 coding DNA: TGTGCCAGCAGCCAAGCTCGGGAGACCCAGTACTTC. It is translated as CASSQARETQYF.

By share, this clone counts as medium-sized. The chain is built from TRBV2 and TRBJ1-1, with 12 bases identical to TRBD1. CDR3 size: 13 residues. J lost 13 bases, V lost 7 bases, and 10 bases had no gene match. The germline CDR1 and CDR2 sequences are SNHLY and FYNNEI. The CDR3 DNA reads TGTGCCAGCACTCGGGACAGGGGGCGCTTTGGTTTCTTT. This translates into CASTRDRGRFGFF.

The gene calls are TRBV2 and TRBJ2-2, with 8 bases aligning to TRBD2. Germline CDR1 SNHLY, CDR2 FYNNEI. V was pared by 6 bases and J by 10 bases, with 16 bases of the junction left unmatched. The CDR3 is 16 amino acids. CDR3 sequence reads: CASSLRTSPVHAELFF. In DNA form, the CDR3 reads TGTGCCAGCAGCCTGAGGACTAGCCCCGTACACGCGGAGCTGTTTTTT. Complete variable domain (other parts from reference TRBV2 and TRBJ2-2): EPEVTQTPSHQVTQMGQEVILRCVPISNHLYFYWYRQILGQKVEFLVSFYNNEISEKSEIFDDQFSVERPDGSNFTLKIRSTKLEDSAMYFCASSLRTSPVHAELFFGEGSRLTVL.

This clone was detected a few times. This chain connects TRBV5-1 to TRBJ1-2; unclear D gene. In germline, CDR1 is SGHRS, CDR2 YFSETQ. The CDR3 has 14 amino acids. V lost 0 bases, J lost 2 bases, and 8 bases lay in between. The CDR3, as DNA: TGCGCCAGCAGCTTGGCTCCGGGGAACTATGGCTACACCTTC. It encodes CASSLAPGNYGYTF.

V and J are TRBV5-1 and TRBJ2-5; possibly TRBD2 for D (7 bases). The CDR3 sequence is 14 residues long. Trimming cost V 0 bases and J 2 bases, with 8 bases left between them. Germline V gene sequence: CDR1 SGHRS, CDR2 YFSETQ. CDR3 coding DNA: TGCGCCAGCAGCTTGGAGGGGGGGCAAGAGACCCAGTACTTC. This translates into CASSLEGGQETQYF.

This clone showed up just once. The junction shows a germline mismatch at one end, possibly a read error. V gene TRBV7-7 combines with J gene TRBJ2-1, with 15 nucleotides matching TRBD2. The V gene's germline CDR1 is SSHAT and CDR2 FNYEAQ (reference sequence). The CDR3 spans 20 residues. This CDR3 is CASSLGGGLAGGSSYNEQFF. For the CDR3, the DNA is TGTGCTAGCAGCTTAGGGGGGGGACTAGCGGGAGGTAGCTCCTACAATGAGCAGTTCTTC. The full variable domain, its missing parts supplied by reference TRBV7-7 and TRBJ2-1, is GAGVSQSPRYKVTKRGQDVTLRCDPISSHATLYWYQQALGQGPEFLTYFNYEAQPDKSGLPSDRFSAERPEGSISTLTIQRTEQRDSAMYRCASSLGGGLAGGSSYNEQFFGPGTRLTVL.

V usage is TRBV29-1 and J usage is TRBJ1-2; TRBD1 is a possible D gene (6 bases). This CDR3 has 17 amino acids. Germline CDR1 and CDR2: SQVTM and ANQGSEA. The V end was cut by 5 bases, the J end by 0 bases, with 22 bases between. CDR3 sequence: CSVHRYGGGQPNYGYTF. The DNA for the CDR3 is TGCAGCGTTCACCGGTACGGCGGGGGACAACCTAACTATGGCTACACCTTC.

This clone has more than one count but fewer than ten. The rearrangement joins TRBV7-9 to TRBJ2-7, with D perhaps matching TRBD2 (6 bases). The germline CDR1 and CDR2 sequences are SEHNR and FQNEAQ (reference sequence). The CDR3 is made up of 12 amino acids. Trimming removed 5 bases at V and 2 bases at J, with 7 bases between. CDR3 residues: CASSRGTYEQYF. CDR3 in DNA: TGTGCCAGCAGCCGCGGGACCTACGAGCAGTACTTC.

The chain links TRBV2 to TRBJ2-5, with D maybe TRBD1 (6 bases). This CDR3 contains 15 residues. Per the germline V gene, CDR1 is SNHLY and CDR2 is FYNNEI. V shed 5 bases and J shed 5 bases, with 18 bases lying between them. The chain's CDR3 is CASSRDTNLGETQYF. Written as DNA, the CDR3 is TGTGCCAGCAGTCGGGACACGAATCTTGGGGAGACCCAGTACTTC.

The CDR3, as DNA: TGTGCCAGCAGCTTAGCTCTCGCCCAGGACAATGAGCAGTTCTTC. It codes for CASSLALAQDNEQFF. This chain links TRBV11-2 with TRBJ2-1; D unresolved. The CDR3 consists of 15 residues. Germline V gene sequence: CDR1 SGHAT, CDR2 FQNNGV. Trimming removed 1 base at V and 5 bases at J, with 12 bases between.

The sample holds a few counts of this clone. The chain couples TRBV4-2 to TRBJ1-2, with TRBD1 as a possible D gene (6 bases). Germline V gene data show CDR1 as LGHNA and CDR2 as YNFKEQ. Trimming left V 1 base short and J 4 bases short, with 10 bases between. The CDR3 contains 14 residues. CDR3 nucleotide sequence: TGTGCCAGCAGCCAAGGAGGACAGCGCTATGGCTACACCTTC. It encodes CASSQGGQRYGYTF.

CDR3 nucleotides: TGTGCCAGCAGGGGGTCAGGGACAGGGGCTCAGCCCCAGCATTTT. It codes for CASRGSGTGAQPQHF. The chain carries TRBV6-1 and TRBJ1-5; TRBD1 matches at 10 bases. V lost 6 bases and J lost 6; bases outside the gene matches: 8. CDR3 size: 15 residues. Germline V CDR1 and CDR2: MNHNS, SASEGT.

This clone turned up a few times. The V and J genes are TRBV7-2 and TRBJ2-7; D is unclear. The CDR3 spans 11 residues. V was cut by 5 bases and J by 3 bases, with 5 bases left in between. The germline CDR1 and CDR2 sequences are SGHTA and FQGNSA. The CDR3 is CASSPGYEQYF. Here the CDR3 DNA reads TGTGCCAGCAGCCCCGGCTACGAGCAGTACTTC.

The V call is TRBV5-6, the J call TRBJ2-7, with TRBD1 matching over 7 bases. The CDR3 is made up of 16 amino acids. J lost 6 bases, V lost 0 bases, and 12 bases had no gene match. Looked up from germline, CDR1 is SGHDT and CDR2 is YYEEEE. Here the CDR3 reads CASSLDRGRDVAEQYF. The CDR3 nucleotides read TGTGCCAGCAGCTTGGACAGGGGACGGGATGTGGCCGAGCAGTACTTC. Supplemented by reference TRBV5-6 and TRBJ2-7, the full variable domain reads DAGVTQSPTHLIKTRGQQVTLRCSPKSGHDTVSWYQQALGQGPQFIFQYYEEEERQRGNFPDRFSGHQFPNYSSELNVNALLLGDSALYLCASSLDRGRDVAEQYFGPGTRLTVT.

The chain uses TRBV5-1 and TRBJ1-2; 7 bases line up with TRBD1. The CDR3 runs 13 residues. The junction had 6 bases not matched to a gene; V was cut back by 5 bases and J by 5 bases. Germline lookup yields CDR1 SGHRS and CDR2 YFSETQ. Written as DNA, the CDR3 is TGCGCCAGCAGTTACGCAGGGGGTTATGGCTACACCTTC. This codes for CASSYAGGYGYTF.

CDR3 sequence reads: CASTYRDSLYGYTF. The CDR3 region has the DNA TGTGCCAGCACCTACCGGGACAGCCTCTATGGCTACACCTTC. The chain links TRBV6-1 to TRBJ1-2; 7 nucleotides agree with TRBD1. There are 14 residues in the CDR3. The J segment lost 4 bases and the V segment lost 7 bases, leaving 9 bases of the junction unmatched. Germline CDR1 is MNHNS and CDR2 is SASEGT.

This clone was counted a few times. The chain combines TRBV19 with TRBJ1-2, with 7 bases matching TRBD1. This CDR3 comprises 16 residues. The germline V gene encodes CDR1 LNHDA and CDR2 SQIVND (reference sequence). Losses at the gene ends were 8 bases for V and 4 bases for J; bases not matched to a gene: 16. The CDR3 region is CASRGWRAQGGYGYTF. The CDR3 coding sequence is TGTGCCAGTCGGGGTTGGAGAGCGCAGGGGGGCTATGGCTACACCTTC.

Of note for this clone: Other DNA sequences from this sample encode an identical CDR3 as well. The V call is TRBV28, the J call TRBJ1-2; D perhaps matches TRBD1 (5 bases). The CDR3 consists of 14 residues. CDR1 and CDR2 (germline): MDHEN, SYDVKM. Trimming stripped 3 bases from V and 2 bases from J, with 10 bases between. Here the CDR3 reads CASSFGRANYGYTF. The CDR3 nucleotides read TGTGCCAGCAGTTTCGGCAGGGCCAACTATGGCTACACCTTC.

This clone turned up a few times. J is TRBJ1-2 and V is TRBV5-6; no firm D call. The CDR3 is made up of 13 amino acids. Trimming removed 2 bases at V and 8 bases at J, with 13 bases between. Germline V gene sequence: CDR1 SGHDT, CDR2 YYEEEE. CDR3 bases: TGTGCCAGCAGCTTTCAGCCTTCCGGGGGCTACACCTTC. Residues: CASSFQPSGGYTF. Variable domain in full (rest from reference TRBV5-6 and TRBJ1-2): DAGVTQSPTHLIKTRGQQVTLRCSPKSGHDTVSWYQQALGQGPQFIFQYYEEEERQRGNFPDRFSGHQFPNYSSELNVNALLLGDSALYLCASSFQPSGGYTFGSGTRLTVV.

The V and J genes are TRBV15 and TRBJ1-5; 8 bases are a match to TRBD1. V shed 1 base, J shed 3 bases, and the junction held 2 bases outside the gene matches. CDR3 length equals 15 residues. Germline assignment: CDR1 LNHNV and CDR2 YYDKDF (reference sequence). The CDR3 reads CATSRGTGNNQPQHF. Here the CDR3 DNA reads TGTGCCACCAGCAGAGGGACAGGGAACAATCAGCCCCAGCATTTT. Complete variable domain (other parts from reference TRBV15 and TRBJ1-5): DAMVIQNPRYQVTQFGKPVTLSCSQTLNHNVMYWYQQKSSQAPKLLFHYYDKDFNNEADTPDNFQSRRPNTSFCFLDIRSPGLGDTAMYLCATSRGTGNNQPQHFGDGTRLSIL.

The chain recombines TRBV5-1 with TRBJ2-3; 9 bases are a match to TRBD2. With V trimmed by 5 bases and J by 2 bases, 3 bases remained unmatched. CDR3 length: 14 amino acids. Per germline, CDR1 SGHRS and CDR2 YFSETQ. In DNA, the CDR3 is TGCGCCAGCAGGCTAGCGGGGTACACAGATACGCAGTATTTT. Protein product: CASRLAGYTDTQYF.